Shown below are 27 T cell receptor beta chains from a single sample sequenced in a study of Ad26.COV2.S vaccination and SARS-CoV-2 variants. Regarding treatment: around 19 received Ad26.COV2.S at low or high dose, single or two shots; about 5 received placebo; per-sample allocation not given. Collection of samples fell on day 63 after the first vaccine or placebo injection. Clones were read by immunoSEQ multiplex PCR, and TCRdb kept only the in-frame ones, dropping some. The data hold roughly 400,000 clones, with about nine tenths observed a single time. The sample in question was peripheral blood, obtained in a trial of Ad26.COV2.S vaccine versus placebo. Receptors were obtained from a person aged 18-65 years who received the Ad26.COV2.S COVID-19 vaccine or a placebo.

The rearrangement uses TRBV12-3 or TRBV12-4 and TRBJ1-5; no definite D call. The ends were cut back, 5 bases at V and 9 bases at J, with 11 bases in the middle. This CDR3 spans 12 amino acids. The CDR3 region has the DNA TGTGCCAGCAGTAAGGACTGGGGGCCCCAGCATTTT. As protein: CASSKDWGPQHF.

This rearrangement joins TRBV7-8 to TRBJ2-5; D is undetermined. The CDR3 contains 15 residues. Trimming removed 1 base at V and 2 bases at J, with 11 bases between. CDR1 and CDR2 (germline): SGHVS, FQNEAQ. The CDR3: CASSLVLVSQETQYF. In DNA, the CDR3 is TGTGCCAGCAGCTTAGTTCTGGTCAGTCAAGAGACCCAGTACTTC.

The chain joins TRBV7-2 to TRBJ2-1, with D possibly TRBD1 on 6 matching bases. The V gene's germline CDR1 is SGHTA and CDR2 FQGNSA. Trimming removed 1 base at V and 5 bases at J, with 9 bases between. The CDR3 loop spans 14 amino acids. The CDR3 DNA is TGTGCCAGCAGCTTAGTGGGGGCGGACAATGAGCAGTTCTTC. Encoded protein: CASSLVGADNEQFF.

The chain links TRBV7-3 to TRBJ2-2; possible D gene TRBD2, 6 bases. The CDR3 spans 19 residues. Trimming took off 5 bases at V and 1 base at J, with 23 bases between the two ends. In germline, CDR1 is SGHTA, CDR2 FQGTGA. The CDR3 is CASSLLLAVRRLNTGELFF. The CDR3 DNA reads as TGTGCCAGCAGCCTATTACTAGCCGTCCGAAGGTTGAACACCGGGGAGCTGTTTTTT. Looking up the rest from reference TRBV7-3 and TRBJ2-2 gives the full variable domain: GAGVSQTPSNKVTEKGKYVELRCDPISGHTALYWYRQSLGQGPEFLIYFQGTGAADDSGLPNDRFFAVRPEGSVSTLKIQRTERGDSAVYLCASSLLLAVRRLNTGELFFGEGSRLTVL.

The chain combines TRBV11-3 with TRBJ2-7; D may match TRBD1 or TRBD2 (6 bases each). Germline V gene data show CDR1 as SGHNT and CDR2 as YENEEA. This CDR3 spans 16 amino acids. V dropped 7 bases and J dropped 0 bases, with 19 bases sitting between them. Here the CDR3 DNA reads TGTGCCAGCACCCCCGGGGGCTCCGCTTTCTCCTACGAGCAGTACTTC. Its protein product is CASTPGGSAFSYEQYF.

The chain combines TRBV11-2 with TRBJ2-7; D may be TRBD2 (5 bases). This CDR3 region has 14 residues. Germline V gene lookup returns CDR1 SGHAT and CDR2 FQNNGV. V was cut by 1 base and J by 3 bases, with 10 bases left in between. The CDR3 DNA follows: TGTGCCAGCAGCTTAGCGGGATGGGGCTACGAGCAGTACTTC. Encoded protein: CASSLAGWGYEQYF.

This chain joins TRBV7-8 and TRBJ2-4; tentative D call: TRBD1 (5 bases). The germline V gene has CDR1 SGHVS and CDR2 FQNEAQ. V was cut by 4 bases and J by 1 base, with 8 bases left in between. The CDR3 length is 14 residues. In DNA form, the CDR3 reads TGTGCCAGCAGCTCAGGGATCGCCAAAAACATTCAGTACTTC. Protein: CASSSGIAKNIQYF.

CDR3 in DNA: TGTGCCAGCAGTCGCACCAACTTAGGTGAGCAGTTCTTC. Amino acids: CASSRTNLGEQFF. The chain uses TRBV12-3 or TRBV12-4 and TRBJ2-1; D is ambiguous. V was trimmed by 5 bases and J by 9 bases, leaving 14 bases between them. This CDR3 comprises 13 residues.

This clone was picked up a small number of times. The chain carries TRBV10-3 and TRBJ1-2; no firm D call. V dropped 11 bases and J dropped 8 bases, with 9 bases sitting between them. CDR1 and CDR2 (germline): ENHRY, SYGVKD. The CDR3 loop spans 9 amino acids. CDR3 sequence reads: CARTGGYTF. CDR3 sequence (DNA): TGTGCCCGAACCGGGGGCTACACCTTC.

The chain carries TRBV5-1 and TRBJ1-4, with TRBD1 as a possible D gene (6 bases). Germline V lookup: CDR1 SGHRS, CDR2 YFSETQ. V shed 4 bases and J shed 0 bases, with 10 bases lying between them. The CDR3 has 15 amino acids. CDR3 protein: CASSPGGATNEKLFF. For the CDR3, the DNA is TGCGCCAGCAGCCCTGGGGGCGCAACTAATGAAAAACTGTTTTTT. Based on the CDR3 plus reference TRBV5-1 and TRBJ1-4, the full variable domain is KAGVTQTPRYLIKTRGQQVTLSCSPISGHRSVSWYQQTPGQGLQFLFEYFSETQRNKGNFPGRFSGRQFSNSRSEMNVSTLELGDSALYLCASSPGGATNEKLFFGSGTQLSVL.

This clone was seen only once. The chain combines TRBV18 with TRBJ2-7; the D gene could be TRBD1 or TRBD2 (5 bases each). The CDR3 length is 13 residues. V gave up 5 bases and J gave up 5 bases, with 13 bases separating them. Germline assignment: CDR1 KGHSH and CDR2 LQKENI. The DNA for the CDR3 is TGTGCCAGCTCAGCAGGGACCTCACACGAGCAGTACTTC. Its translation is CASSAGTSHEQYF.

This clone was seen at least ten times. V is TRBV30 and J is TRBJ2-7; 7 bases align to TRBD1. The V segment lost 0 bases and the J segment 7 bases; nucleotides outside the gene matches: 12. Germline V CDR1 and CDR2: GTSNPN, SVGIG (reference sequence). The CDR3 sequence is 15 residues long. CDR3 region: CAWSVRRTGSREQYF. The CDR3 DNA reads as TGTGCCTGGAGTGTACGACGGACAGGCTCGCGAGAGCAGTACTTC.

The chain couples TRBV6-5 to TRBJ1-2; the D is unclear. Between the trimmed V and J ends, which lost 5 bases and 5 bases, there was a span of 12 bases. Germline V gives CDR1 MNHEY, CDR2 SVGAGI. This CDR3 has 13 amino acids. The CDR3 coding sequence is TGTGCCAGCAGTAATACGGGAGATTATGGCTACACCTTC. Protein: CASSNTGDYGYTF.

CDR3 coding DNA: TGTGCCAGCACTGGGGAGACCCAGTACTTC. Its translation is CASTGETQYF. This chain connects TRBV7-9 to TRBJ2-5; unclear D gene. This CDR3 comprises 10 residues. Germline assignment: CDR1 SEHNR and CDR2 FQNEAQ (reference sequence). Trimming stripped 7 bases from V and 5 bases from J, with 5 bases between.

This clone turned up a few times. This sequence joins TRBV28 and TRBJ1-6, with 7 positions matching TRBD1. V gave up 4 bases and J gave up 8 bases; unmatched junction bases: 11. Per germline, CDR1 MDHEN and CDR2 SYDVKM. This CDR3 comprises 16 residues. CDR3: CASSSQGGQGHSPLHF. The CDR3 DNA sequence: TGTGCCAGCAGTTCCCAGGGGGGACAAGGACATTCACCCCTCCACTTT. Full variable domain (remainder filled in from reference TRBV28 and TRBJ1-6): DVKVTQSSRYLVKRTGEKVFLECVQDMDHENMFWYRQDPGLGLRLIYFSYDVKMKEKGDIPEGYSVSREKKERFSLILESASTNQTSMYLCASSSQGGQGHSPLHFGNGTRLTVT.

The chain combines TRBV28 with TRBJ2-1; D is perhaps TRBD1 (5 bases). Germline lookup yields CDR1 MDHEN and CDR2 SYDVKM. Deletions cut 6 bases from V and 9 bases from J, with 15 bases between. The CDR3 totals 13 residues. As DNA, the CDR3 is TGTGCCAGCAGAGAAGGCAATAGGGGTGAGCAGTTCTTC. Encoded protein: CASREGNRGEQFF. The full variable domain, in which reference TRBV28 and TRBJ2-1 provide the parts outside the CDR3, is DVKVTQSSRYLVKRTGEKVFLECVQDMDHENMFWYRQDPGLGLRLIYFSYDVKMKEKGDIPEGYSVSREKKERFSLILESASTNQTSMYLCASREGNRGEQFFGPGTRLTVL.

This clone was seen only once. This rearrangement joins TRBV21-1 to TRBJ1-5; the table calls TRBD1, which could not be checked here. TRBV21-1 is designated a pseudogene. The CDR3 consists of 16 residues. CDR3 in DNA: TGTGCCAGCAGCAAAGGGTGGACAGGGAGCAATCAGCCCCAGCATTTT. This encodes CASSKGWTGSNQPQHF.

The J gene is TRBJ1-5, the V gene TRBV6-5; 8 bases are a match to TRBD1. Germline CDR1 and CDR2: MNHEY and SVGAGI. CDR3 length: 15 amino acids. V was clipped by 7 bases and J by 5 bases; unmatched bases: 10. The CDR3 is CASTVMGQAHQPQHF. The CDR3 DNA is TGTGCCAGCACTGTCATGGGACAGGCCCATCAGCCCCAGCATTTT.

A single count supports this clone. V and J are TRBV6-5 and TRBJ2-7; the match to TRBD1 covers 7 bases. J gave up 6 bases and V 2 bases, and 4 bases lay outside the gene matches. There are 13 residues in the CDR3. Germline CDR1 and CDR2: MNHEY and SVGAGI. CDR3: CASSYLNRGEQYF. CDR3 bases: TGTGCCAGCAGTTACCTTAACAGGGGCGAGCAGTACTTC.

The rearrangement joins TRBV5-4 to TRBJ2-2; tentative D call: TRBD2 (5 bases). Germline values: CDR1 SGHNT, CDR2 YYREEE (reference sequence). The CDR3 totals 16 residues. The V end lost 1 base, the J end lost 4 bases, and 14 bases lay between the germline ends. CDR3 sequence reads: CASSLLPGFSTGELFF. The CDR3 DNA is TGTGCCAGCAGCTTGTTACCGGGGTTTAGCACCGGGGAGCTGTTTTTT.

The chain recombines TRBV19 with TRBJ1-5, with 7 nucleotides matching TRBD1. This CDR3 spans 16 amino acids. V lost 2 bases and J lost 3; bases outside the gene matches: 7. The germline CDR1 and CDR2 sequences are LNHDA and SQIVND (reference sequence). This chain's CDR3 is CASSIWQGVDNQPQHF. The CDR3 coding sequence is TGTGCCAGTAGTATATGGCAGGGGGTTGACAATCAGCCCCAGCATTTT.

The genes are TRBV10-1 and TRBJ2-1; 7 positions agree with TRBD2. The V gene's germline CDR1 is WNHNN and CDR2 SYGVQD (reference sequence). The CDR3 spans 15 residues. J was trimmed by 8 bases and V by 6 bases; bases with no gene match: 13. The CDR3 reads CASSPGEGHVDEQFF. In DNA form, the CDR3 reads TGCGCCAGCAGCCCCGGGGAGGGCCATGTCGATGAGCAGTTCTTC.

This clone was counted a few times. This rearrangement joins TRBV10-3 to TRBJ1-6; TRBD1 agrees at 8 bases. The CDR3 sequence is 14 residues long. In germline, CDR1 is ENHRY, CDR2 SYGVKD. The junction had 3 bases not matched to a gene; V was cut back by 6 bases and J by 5 bases. The CDR3 loop is CAISDRGDNSPLHF. The CDR3 DNA reads as TGTGCCATCAGCGACAGGGGTGATAATTCACCCCTCCACTTT.

The chain has TRBV9 and TRBJ2-3; D ambiguous. Germline CDR1 SGDLS, CDR2 YYNGEE. This CDR3 has 16 residues. The ends were cut back, 3 bases at V and 3 bases at J, with 17 bases in the middle. The CDR3 DNA reads TGTGCCAGCAGCGAAAAAACTCCCCATTCAACAGATACGCAGTATTTT. Amino acids: CASSEKTPHSTDTQYF.

In its sample, this clone was seen many times. The V call is TRBV28, the J call TRBJ2-3, with D possibly being TRBD2 (5 bases). Germline V gives CDR1 MDHEN, CDR2 SYDVKM. V was trimmed by 5 bases and J by 0 bases, leaving 15 bases between them. The CDR3 consists of 16 residues. The CDR3 sequence: CASSPIEGPSTDTQYF. The CDR3 nucleotides are TGTGCCAGCAGTCCTATCGAGGGCCCTAGCACAGATACGCAGTATTTT. The complete variable domain, with remaining parts taken from reference TRBV28 and TRBJ2-3, reads DVKVTQSSRYLVKRTGEKVFLECVQDMDHENMFWYRQDPGLGLRLIYFSYDVKMKEKGDIPEGYSVSREKKERFSLILESASTNQTSMYLCASSPIEGPSTDTQYFGPGTRLTVL.

The V call is TRBV6-1, the J call TRBJ2-1; TRBD2 agrees at 9 bases. Germline V gene sequence: CDR1 MNHNS, CDR2 SASEGT. The V and J ends lost 1 base and 0 bases, in that order; junction bases with no gene match: 7. The CDR3 spans 18 residues. CDR3 nucleotide sequence: TGTGCCAGCAGTGAAGGGCTAGCGGGACGAAGCTCCTACAATGAGCAGTTCTTC. Protein sequence: CASSEGLAGRSSYNEQFF.

The CDR3: CASSGRTSNYEQYF. The CDR3 DNA reads as TGTGCCAGCAGTGGTCGGACATCAAACTACGAGCAGTACTTC. This chain links TRBV28 with TRBJ2-7; tentatively, D is TRBD1 (5 bases). The CDR3 runs 14 residues. Germline CDR1 is MDHEN and CDR2 is SYDVKM. V was shortened by 5 bases and J by 3 bases, with 14 bases between the two germline ends. Supplemented by reference TRBV28 and TRBJ2-7, the full variable domain reads DVKVTQSSRYLVKRTGEKVFLECVQDMDHENMFWYRQDPGLGLRLIYFSYDVKMKEKGDIPEGYSVSREKKERFSLILESASTNQTSMYLCASSGRTSNYEQYFGPGTRLTVT.